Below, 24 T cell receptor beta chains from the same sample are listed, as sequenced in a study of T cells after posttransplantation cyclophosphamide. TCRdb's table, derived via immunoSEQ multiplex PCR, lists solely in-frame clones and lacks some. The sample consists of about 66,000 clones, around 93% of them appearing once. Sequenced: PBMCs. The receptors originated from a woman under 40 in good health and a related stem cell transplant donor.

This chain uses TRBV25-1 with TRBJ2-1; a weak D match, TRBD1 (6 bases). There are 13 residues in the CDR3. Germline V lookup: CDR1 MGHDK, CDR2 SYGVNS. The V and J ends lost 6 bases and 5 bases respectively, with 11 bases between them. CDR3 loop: CASRQGMNNEQFF. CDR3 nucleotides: TGTGCCAGCAGACAGGGAATGAACAATGAGCAGTTCTTC.

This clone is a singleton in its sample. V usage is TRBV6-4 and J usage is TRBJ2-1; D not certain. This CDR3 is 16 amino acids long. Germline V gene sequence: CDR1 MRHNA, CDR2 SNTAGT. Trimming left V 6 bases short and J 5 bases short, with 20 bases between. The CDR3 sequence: CASSESEVRLNNEQFF. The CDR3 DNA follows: TGTGCCAGCAGCGAATCCGAAGTTCGGCTCAACAATGAGCAGTTCTTC.

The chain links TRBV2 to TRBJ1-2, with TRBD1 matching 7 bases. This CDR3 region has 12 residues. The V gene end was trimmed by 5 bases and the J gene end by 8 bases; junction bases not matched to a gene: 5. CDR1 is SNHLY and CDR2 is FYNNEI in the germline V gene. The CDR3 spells CASSPTGNGYTF. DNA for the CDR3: TGTGCCAGCAGTCCGACAGGGAACGGCTACACCTTC. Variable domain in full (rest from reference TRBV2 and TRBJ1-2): EPEVTQTPSHQVTQMGQEVILRCVPISNHLYFYWYRQILGQKVEFLVSFYNNEISEKSEIFDDQFSVERPDGSNFTLKIRSTKLEDSAMYFCASSPTGNGYTFGSGTRLTVV.

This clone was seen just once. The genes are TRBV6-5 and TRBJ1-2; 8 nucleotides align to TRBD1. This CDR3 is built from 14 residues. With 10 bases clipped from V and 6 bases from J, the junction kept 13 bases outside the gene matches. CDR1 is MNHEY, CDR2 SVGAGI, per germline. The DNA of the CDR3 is TGTGCCATCAAACCCACAGGGGGAGGGGATGGCTACACCTTC. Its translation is CAIKPTGGGDGYTF.

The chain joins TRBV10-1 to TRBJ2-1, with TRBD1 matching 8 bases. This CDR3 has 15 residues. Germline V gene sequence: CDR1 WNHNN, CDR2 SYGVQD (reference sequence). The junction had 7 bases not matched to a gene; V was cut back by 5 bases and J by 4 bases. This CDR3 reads CASSPQGALYNEQFF. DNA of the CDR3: TGCGCCAGCAGTCCTCAGGGGGCTCTGTACAATGAGCAGTTCTTC.

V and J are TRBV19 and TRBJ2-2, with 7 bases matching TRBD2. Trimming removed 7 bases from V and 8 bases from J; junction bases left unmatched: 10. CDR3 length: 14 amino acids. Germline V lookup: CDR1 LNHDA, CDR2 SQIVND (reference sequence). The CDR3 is CASTRLAHRGELFF. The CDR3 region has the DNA TGTGCCAGTACGCGACTAGCCCATAGGGGGGAGCTGTTTTTT.

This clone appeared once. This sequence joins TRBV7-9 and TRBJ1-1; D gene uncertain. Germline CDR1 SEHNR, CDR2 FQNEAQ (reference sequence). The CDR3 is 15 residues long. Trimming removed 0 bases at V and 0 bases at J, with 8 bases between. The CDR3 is CASSLALTLNTEAFF. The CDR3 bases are TGTGCCAGCAGCTTAGCACTCACTTTGAACACTGAAGCTTTCTTT.

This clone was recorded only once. CDR3 in amino acids: CASSPRTERLAKNIQYF. CDR3 DNA: TGTGCCAGCAGTCCGCGGACAGAACGATTAGCCAAAAACATTCAGTACTTC. The V gene is TRBV28, the J gene TRBJ2-4, with D possibly being TRBD1 (6 bases). Germline-derived CDR1 and CDR2 are MDHEN and SYDVKM. The ends were cut back, 5 bases at V and 0 bases at J, with 17 bases in the middle. The CDR3 totals 17 residues.

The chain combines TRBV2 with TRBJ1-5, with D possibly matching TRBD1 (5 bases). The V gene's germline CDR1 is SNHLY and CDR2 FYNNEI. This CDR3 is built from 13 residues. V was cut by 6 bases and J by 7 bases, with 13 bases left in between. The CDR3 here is CASRTEGAQPQHF. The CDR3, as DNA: TGTGCCAGCAGGACTGAAGGGGCCCAGCCCCAGCATTTT.

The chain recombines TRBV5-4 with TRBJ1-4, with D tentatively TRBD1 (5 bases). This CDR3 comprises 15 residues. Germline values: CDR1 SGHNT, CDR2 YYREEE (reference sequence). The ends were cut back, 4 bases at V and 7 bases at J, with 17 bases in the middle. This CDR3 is CASSPTGTAGEKLFF. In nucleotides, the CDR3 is TGTGCCAGCAGCCCAACCGGGACCGCGGGTGAAAAACTGTTTTTT.

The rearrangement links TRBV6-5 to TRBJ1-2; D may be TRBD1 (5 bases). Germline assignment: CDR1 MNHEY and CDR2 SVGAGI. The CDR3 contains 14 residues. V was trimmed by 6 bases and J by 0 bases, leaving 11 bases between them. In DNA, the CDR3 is TGTGCCAGCAGGTCCGACAGAGCTAACTATGGCTACACCTTC. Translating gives CASRSDRANYGYTF.

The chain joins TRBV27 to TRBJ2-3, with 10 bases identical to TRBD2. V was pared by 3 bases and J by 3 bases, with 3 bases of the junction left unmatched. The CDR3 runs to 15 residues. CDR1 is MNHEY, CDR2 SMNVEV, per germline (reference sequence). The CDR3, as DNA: TGTGCCAGCAGTTTGTCGGGACTAGCGACAGATACGCAGTATTTT. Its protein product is CASSLSGLATDTQYF.

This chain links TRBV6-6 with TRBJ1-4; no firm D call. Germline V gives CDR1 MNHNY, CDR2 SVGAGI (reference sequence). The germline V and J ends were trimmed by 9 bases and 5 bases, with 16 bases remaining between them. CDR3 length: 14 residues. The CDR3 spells CASLWPEGNEKLFF. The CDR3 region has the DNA TGTGCCAGTCTTTGGCCCGAGGGAAATGAAAAACTGTTTTTT.

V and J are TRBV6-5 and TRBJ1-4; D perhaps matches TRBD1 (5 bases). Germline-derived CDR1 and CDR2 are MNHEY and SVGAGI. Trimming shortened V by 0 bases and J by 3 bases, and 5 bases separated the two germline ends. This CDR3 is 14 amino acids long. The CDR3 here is CASSYSGPNEKLFF. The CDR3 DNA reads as TGTGCCAGCAGTTACTCGGGGCCTAATGAAAAACTGTTTTTT.

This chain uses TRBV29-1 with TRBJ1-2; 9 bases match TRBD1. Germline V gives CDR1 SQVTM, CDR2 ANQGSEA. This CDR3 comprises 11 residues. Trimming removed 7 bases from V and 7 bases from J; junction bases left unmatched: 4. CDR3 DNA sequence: TGCAGCGGGGACAGGGTTTCTGGCTACACCTTC. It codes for CSGDRVSGYTF.

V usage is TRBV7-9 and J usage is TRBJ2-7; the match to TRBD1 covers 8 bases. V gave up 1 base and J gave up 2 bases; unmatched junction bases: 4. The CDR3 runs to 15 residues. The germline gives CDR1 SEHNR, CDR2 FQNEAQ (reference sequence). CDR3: CASSLEGTGAYEQYF. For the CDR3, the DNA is TGTGCCAGCAGCTTAGAAGGGACAGGTGCCTACGAGCAGTACTTC.

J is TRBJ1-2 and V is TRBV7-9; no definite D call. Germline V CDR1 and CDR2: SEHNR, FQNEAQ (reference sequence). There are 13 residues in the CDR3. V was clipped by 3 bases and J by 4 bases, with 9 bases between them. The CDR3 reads CASSFDGLYGYTF. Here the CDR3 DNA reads TGTGCCAGCAGCTTTGACGGGCTCTATGGCTACACCTTC.

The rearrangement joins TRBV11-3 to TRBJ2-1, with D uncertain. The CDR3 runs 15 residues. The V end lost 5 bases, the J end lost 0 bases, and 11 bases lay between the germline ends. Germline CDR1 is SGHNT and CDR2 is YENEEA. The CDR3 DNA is TGTGCCAGCAGCCTCTTTAGTGACTCCTACAATGAGCAGTTCTTC. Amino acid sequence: CASSLFSDSYNEQFF.

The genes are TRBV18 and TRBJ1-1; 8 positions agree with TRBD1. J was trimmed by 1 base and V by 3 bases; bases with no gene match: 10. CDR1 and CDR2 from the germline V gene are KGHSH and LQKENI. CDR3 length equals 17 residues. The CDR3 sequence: CASSPLAGQGTNTEAFF. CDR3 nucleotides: TGTGCCAGCTCACCTCTAGCCGGACAGGGAACGAACACTGAAGCTTTCTTT.

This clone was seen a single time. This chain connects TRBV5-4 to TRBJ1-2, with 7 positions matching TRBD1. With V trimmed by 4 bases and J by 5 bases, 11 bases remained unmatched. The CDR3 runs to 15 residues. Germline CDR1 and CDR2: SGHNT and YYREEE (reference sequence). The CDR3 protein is CASSPRQGALYGYTF. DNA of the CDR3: TGTGCCAGCAGCCCGAGACAGGGAGCCCTTTATGGCTACACCTTC.

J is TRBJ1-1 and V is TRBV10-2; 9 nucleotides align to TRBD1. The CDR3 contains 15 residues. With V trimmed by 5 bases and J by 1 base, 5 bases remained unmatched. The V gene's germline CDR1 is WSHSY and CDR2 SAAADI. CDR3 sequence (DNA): TGCGCCAGCAGTTCCCGGGACAGGGCGAACACTGAAGCTTTCTTT. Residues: CASSSRDRANTEAFF.

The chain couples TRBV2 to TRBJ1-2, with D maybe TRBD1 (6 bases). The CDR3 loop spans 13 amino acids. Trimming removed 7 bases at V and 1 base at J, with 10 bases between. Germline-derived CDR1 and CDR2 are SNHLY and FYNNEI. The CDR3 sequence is CASKGQSNYGYTF. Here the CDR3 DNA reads TGTGCCAGCAAAGGACAGAGTAACTATGGCTACACCTTC. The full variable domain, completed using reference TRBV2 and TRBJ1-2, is EPEVTQTPSHQVTQMGQEVILRCVPISNHLYFYWYRQILGQKVEFLVSFYNNEISEKSEIFDDQFSVERPDGSNFTLKIRSTKLEDSAMYFCASKGQSNYGYTFGSGTRLTVV.

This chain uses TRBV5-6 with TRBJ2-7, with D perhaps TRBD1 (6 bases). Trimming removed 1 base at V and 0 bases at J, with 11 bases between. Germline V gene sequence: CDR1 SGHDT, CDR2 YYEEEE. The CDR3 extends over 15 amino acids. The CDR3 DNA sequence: TGTGCCAGCAGCTTGAGGTGGACAGCCTCCTACGAGCAGTACTTC. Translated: CASSLRWTASYEQYF.

The CDR3 bases are TGTGCCAGCAGCCCCATTTCGACAGGCCCAGCCCAGCATTTT. Its protein product is CASSPISTGPAQHF. This rearrangement joins TRBV28 to TRBJ1-5, with a tentative D call TRBD1 (6 bases). CDR1 is MDHEN and CDR2 is SYDVKM in the germline V gene. CDR3 length: 14 amino acids. The V gene lost 6 bases and the J gene lost 11 bases, with 20 bases spanning the gap.